This T cell receptor beta chain is from a study of T-cell reconstitution after alpha-beta-depleted transplantation in children. Unique molecular identifiers featured in how the TCRbeta library was prepared. TCRdb itself ran the PCR reads through MiXCR, one entry per CDR3 protein. Of around 800,000 distinct CDR3 sequences listed, around 15% are singletons. Overall study results and limits: Several hundred graft clones that had expanded were reportedly the source of alpha-beta T cells about two months after transplant. One year after transplant, T-cell counts and diversity came mostly from newly produced T cells. TCRbeta diversity was high at day 60 in some patients (a result of surviving recipient T cells and thymic progenitors).

This clonotype came up a few times. Its antigen is not identified. The CDR3 has 14 amino acids. V dropped 3 bases and J dropped 4 bases, with 10 bases sitting between them. This receptor was identified in a male patient younger than 18 who had a stem cell transplant for acute lymphoblastic leukemia, so the T cells may come from the graft donor. The chain recombines TRBV12-3 or TRBV12-4 with TRBJ2-1; D gene ambiguous. Material: PBMCs, mostly from graft donor cells, obtained 360 days after TCRalphabeta/CD19-depleted stem cell transplant. The CDR3 is CASSFRNSYNEQFF. The CDR3 coding sequence is TGTGCCAGCAGTTTTAGAAATTCTTACAATGAGCAGTTCTTC.